This TCR beta chain was recovered during a study of shared clonotypes between healthy human individuals. Source study methods: ImmunoSEQ junction-only sequences lacked quality scores, so their filtering differed. Repertoires were generated with immunoSEQ multiplex PCR, while TCRdb's copy carries only in-frame clones and drops some. Clone size and the V and J calls come from that table; the DNA yielded D and trimming. The profile shows about 1 million clones, about three quarters of them singletons. This receptor was identified in a man aged 18 to 30 in good health. Sequenced sample: memory CD4+ T cells sorted from blood. Noted subset: CD45RA-negative fraction.

DNA of the CDR3: TGTGCCAGTAGTATATTCGGACAGGGGCGGACTGGGGCCAACGTCCTGACTTTC. Its translation: CASSIFGQGRTGANVLTF. This chain connects TRBV19 to TRBJ2-6; 9 bases agree with TRBD1. CDR3 size: 18 residues. V lost 2 bases, J lost 2 bases, and 7 bases stayed unmatched. Germline CDR1 LNHDA, CDR2 SQIVND (reference sequence).